This T cell receptor (beta chain) was recovered during a study of PD-L1 blockade in urothelial cancer. About the study: Samples of blood were analyzed 3 weeks (second dose) and 6 weeks after treatment start. Researchers found blood samples held a median of roughly 140,000 T cells.

The V gene's germline CDR1 is SGHAT and CDR2 FQNNGV. This CDR3 contains 16 residues. Losses at the gene ends were 5 bases for V and 0 bases for J; bases not matched to a gene: 10. Findings and limits, study-wide: Greater 3-week expansion of tumor-associated blood clones was recorded for durable-benefit patients.

Time point: pretreatment peripheral blood. TCRdb keeps only in-frame clones here, not all; method: immunoSEQ multiplex PCR. The sample yields approximately 79,000 clones, 70% to 90% seen once. About this clone itself: Its specificity is unknown.

This clonotype originated in a man between 40 and 49 years old with urothelial cancer. The gene calls are TRBV11-2 and TRBJ2-7; 7 bases map to TRBD1. This specimen consisted of PBMCs, obtained around atezolizumab (anti-PD-L1) treatment. The CDR3 protein is CASSIGTASSSYEQYF. CDR3 sequence (DNA): TGTGCCAGCAGCATCGGGACAGCCTCTAGCTCCTACGAGCAGTACTTC.